The sequence of this T cell receptor beta chain was determined in a study of blood T cells in healthy people across ages. General observations from the study: Diversity estimated from one million T cells was considered an underestimate. The study found more naive CD4+ cells and higher diversity in long-lived than aged donors. Donor CMV status was unknown, possibly confounding expanded clonotype changes.

Turning to this clonotype: Its antigen is undetermined.

This CDR3 region has 14 residues. V lost 8 bases and J lost 1, with 14 bases in between. A second roughly 6 to 12 cycle PCR used barcoded and J-beta primers. TCRdb re-called the 5' RACE reads with MiXCR, one entry per CDR3 protein. The sample has around 800,000 distinct CDR3 sequences; 40% to 50% are singletons. The sample taken for sequencing was blood. The receptor was derived from a man aged 55-75 years in good health. The rearrangement links TRBV12-3 or TRBV12-4 to TRBJ1-1, with a tentative D call TRBD1 (5 bases). The CDR3 loop is CASSGGAKNTEAFF. The CDR3 DNA is TGTGCCAGCTCTGGCGGGGCCAAGAACACTGAAGCTTTCTTT.